Listed below are T cell receptor beta chains from one sample, sequenced in a study of cytomegalovirus exposure and HLA in healthy donors. The data were produced by immunoSEQ multiplex PCR, yet TCRdb's version contains in-frame clones alone and is incomplete. The sample yields some 180,000 clones, roughly 13% seen once. The sample taken for sequencing was PBMCs. These receptors all come from a man over 45 in good health and CMV-seropositive. The CDR3 runs from the conserved cysteine through the conserved F or W. The D gene is left open where the match is weak. Expanded clones get a size class; other rows say once, few or many, or leave the size out.

v_call,clone_size,d_call,j_call,cdr3_aa,cdr3_nt
TRBV7-9,few,NA,TRBJ1-3,CASSRDRTSGNTIYF,TGTGCCAGCAGCCGCGACAGGACCTCTGGAAACACCATATATTTT
TRBV6-1,few,TRBD2,TRBJ2-1,CASSEMALAGGYNEQFF,TGTGCCAGCAGTGAAATGGCGCTAGCGGGGGGATACAATGAGCAGTTCTTC
TRBV7-3,NA,TRBD2,TRBJ2-5,CASSLTASGGETQYF,TGTGCCAGCAGCTTAACGGCTAGCGGTGGAGAGACCCAGTACTTC
TRBV7-9,few,TRBD1,TRBJ1-1,CASSLFGQGAGTEAFF,TGTGCCAGCAGCTTATTTGGACAGGGGGCCGGAACTGAAGCTTTCTTT
TRBV9,NA,NA,TRBJ1-2,CASSLGGTLYGYTF,TGTGCCAGCAGCTTGGGGGGGACCCTCTATGGCTACACCTTC
TRBV6-1,NA,NA,TRBJ2-5,CASSDKYGGPLETQYF,TGTGCCAGCAGTGATAAGTATGGGGGCCCGCTGGAGACCCAGTACTTC
TRBV9,NA,NA,TRBJ1-2,CASSVGGDGYTF,TGTGCCAGCAGCGTTGGAGGGGATGGCTACACCTTC
TRBV10-3,few,TRBD1,TRBJ1-3,CATESGQGTGNTIYF,TGTGCCACCGAATCCGGACAGGGGACTGGAAACACCATATATTTT
TRBV6-6,NA,TRBD2,TRBJ2-3,CASSYAGVSTDTQYF,TGTGCCAGCAGTTACGCGGGGGTGAGCACAGATACGCAGTATTTT
TRBV10-3,NA,TRBD1,TRBJ1-4,CAIRGQGREKLFF,TGTGCCATCAGGGGACAGGGTCGCGAAAAACTGTTTTTT
TRBV6-6,NA,NA,TRBJ1-2,CASRDMTVEGYTF,TGTGCCAGCAGAGACATGACGGTCGAGGGCTACACCTTC
TRBV5-4,NA,NA,TRBJ2-3,CASSLGRGTDTQYF,TGTGCCAGCAGCTTGGGCAGGGGCACAGATACGCAGTATTTT
TRBV2,NA,TRBD1,TRBJ1-1,CASRGDGGTGGLEAFF,TGTGCCAGCAGGGGGGACGGGGGGACAGGGGGCCTTGAAGCTTTCTTT
TRBV7-9,NA,TRBD2,TRBJ2-5,CASSRGLAGGPRQETQYF,TGTGCCAGCAGCCGGGGACTAGCGGGGGGGCCTCGGCAAGAGACCCAGTACTTC
TRBV30,NA,NA,TRBJ2-1,CAWSASRGAGILQFF,TGTGCCTGGAGTGCATCCCGGGGGGCTGGGATATTGCAGTTCTTC
TRBV25-1,few,NA,TRBJ1-1,CASTGIPPMNTEAFF,TGTGCCAGCACCGGGATACCACCTATGAACACTGAAGCTTTCTTT
TRBV27,few,TRBD1,TRBJ1-2,CASSLGPTGEHGYTF,TGTGCCAGCAGTTTAGGGCCAACAGGGGAGCATGGCTACACCTTC
TRBV9,NA,NA,TRBJ1-1,CASSSMWGSDTEAFF,TGTGCCAGCAGCTCAATGTGGGGCAGCGACACTGAAGCTTTCTTT
TRBV19,NA,NA,TRBJ1-5,CASSIRVSAGTSNQPQHF,TGTGCCAGTAGTATCCGAGTCTCCGCAGGTACTAGCAATCAGCCCCAGCATTTT
TRBV7-2,few,NA,TRBJ1-5,CASSPRGMGNQPQHF,TGTGCCAGCAGCCCACGGGGGATGGGAAATCAGCCCCAGCATTTT
TRBV21-1,NA,NA,TRBJ1-6,CASRPQGAGPYNSPLHF,TGTGCCAGCAGACCACAGGGGGCCGGTCCCTATAATTCACCCCTCCACTTT
TRBV5-4,NA,TRBD1,TRBJ1-1,CASSFDRVTEAFF,TGTGCCAGCAGCTTCGACAGGGTCACTGAAGCTTTCTTT
TRBV10-3,few,NA,TRBJ1-1,CAISADTEAFF,TGTGCCATCAGTGCCGACACTGAAGCTTTCTTT
TRBV4-3,few,TRBD1,TRBJ1-2,CASSRSGTGVNYGYTF,TGCGCCAGCAGCCGGTCCGGGACAGGAGTCAACTATGGCTACACCTTC
TRBV7-2,few,NA,TRBJ1-1,CASTETRMNTEAFF,TGTGCCAGCACCGAAACTCGTATGAACACTGAAGCTTTCTTT
TRBV28,few,NA,TRBJ1-2,CASGPFRLYGYTF,TGTGCCAGCGGGCCCTTCAGGTTATATGGCTACACCTTC
TRBV6-1,NA,TRBD1,TRBJ2-3,CASSGTGATDTQYF,TGTGCCAGCAGCGGGACAGGGGCAACAGATACGCAGTATTTT
TRBV29-1,NA,NA,TRBJ2-2,CSVENYGELFF,TGCAGCGTTGAAAACTACGGGGAGCTGTTTTTT
TRBV15,few,TRBD2,TRBJ2-1,CATFGTSGGGPYNEQFF,TGTGCCACCTTCGGGACTAGCGGGGGGGGCCCCTACAATGAGCAGTTCTTC
TRBV6-5,few,NA,TRBJ1-6,CTSTPQVGSPLHF,TGTACCAGCACTCCACAGGTGGGATCACCCCTCCACTTT
TRBV4-1,NA,TRBD1,TRBJ1-4,CASSLYRGGNEKLFF,TGCGCCAGCAGCCTATACAGGGGGGGAAATGAAAAACTGTTTTTT
TRBV27,few,NA,TRBJ1-2,CASSFTRGISYGYTF,TGTGCCAGCAGTTTTACCAGGGGCATCAGCTATGGCTACACCTTC
TRBV28,few,NA,TRBJ1-5,CASSRFRGFSNQPQHF,TGTGCCAGCAGCCGATTCAGAGGATTTAGCAATCAGCCCCAGCATTTT
TRBV10-3,NA,TRBD1,TRBJ1-2,CAIRPGQGLYGYTF,TGTGCCATCAGACCGGGACAGGGCCTTTATGGCTACACCTTC
TRBV19,NA,TRBD1,TRBJ2-2,CASSLLGTGGATGELFF,TGTGCCAGTAGTCTACTGGGGACAGGGGGAGCAACCGGGGAGCTGTTTTTT
TRBV28,few,TRBD1,TRBJ2-5,CASSWDRGRGETQYF,TGTGCCAGCAGTTGGGACAGGGGGCGAGGAGAGACCCAGTACTTC
TRBV7-3,few,TRBD2,TRBJ2-3,CASSSSGGRTDTQYF,TGTGCCAGCAGCTCAAGCGGGGGACGCACAGATACGCAGTATTTT
TRBV11-2,few,TRBD2,TRBJ2-3,CASSHGAFSGSTDTQYF,TGTGCCAGCAGCCACGGAGCCTTTAGCGGGTCCACAGATACGCAGTATTTT
TRBV7-2,few,TRBD2,TRBJ2-5,CASSRRWGGTGGETQYF,TGTGCCAGCAGCCGGAGGTGGGGTGGGACGGGGGGAGAGACCCAGTACTTC
TRBV14,once,NA,TRBJ2-1,CASSRKGLSSYNEQFF,TGTGCCAGCAGCCGGAAGGGGTTAAGCTCCTACAATGAGCAGTTCTTC
TRBV5-1,few,NA,TRBJ1-5,CASSLEGYNQPQHF,TGCGCCAGCAGCTTGGAGGGGTACAATCAGCCCCAGCATTTT